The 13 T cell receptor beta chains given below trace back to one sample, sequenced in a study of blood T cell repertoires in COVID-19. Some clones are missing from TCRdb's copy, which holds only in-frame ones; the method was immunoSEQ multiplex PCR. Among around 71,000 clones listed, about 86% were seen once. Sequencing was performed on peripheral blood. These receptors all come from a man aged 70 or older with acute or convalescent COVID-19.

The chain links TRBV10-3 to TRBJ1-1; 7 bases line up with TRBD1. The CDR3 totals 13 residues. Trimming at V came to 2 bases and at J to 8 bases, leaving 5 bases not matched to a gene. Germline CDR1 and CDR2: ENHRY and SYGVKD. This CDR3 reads CAISEGGQTEAFF. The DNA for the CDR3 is TGTGCCATCAGTGAGGGGGGACAGACAGAAGCTTTCTTT.

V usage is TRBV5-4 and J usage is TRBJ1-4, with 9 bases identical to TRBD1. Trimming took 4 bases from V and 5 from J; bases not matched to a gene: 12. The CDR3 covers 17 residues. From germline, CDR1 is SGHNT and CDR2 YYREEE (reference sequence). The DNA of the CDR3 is TGTGCCAGCAGCCCTTCGACGGGTGGGACAGGGAATGAAAAACTGTTTTTT. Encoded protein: CASSPSTGGTGNEKLFF. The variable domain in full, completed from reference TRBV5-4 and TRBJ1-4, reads ETGVTQSPTHLIKTRGQQVTLRCSSQSGHNTVSWYQQALGQGPQFIFQYYREEENGRGNFPPRFSGLQFPNYSSELNVNALELDDSALYLCASSPSTGGTGNEKLFFGSGTQLSVL.

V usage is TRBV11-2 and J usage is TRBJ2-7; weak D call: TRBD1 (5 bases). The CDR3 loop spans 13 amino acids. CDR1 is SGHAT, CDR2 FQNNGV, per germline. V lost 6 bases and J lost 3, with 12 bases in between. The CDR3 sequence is CASRLTGVYEQYF. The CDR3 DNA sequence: TGTGCCAGCAGATTAACAGGAGTCTACGAGCAGTACTTC.

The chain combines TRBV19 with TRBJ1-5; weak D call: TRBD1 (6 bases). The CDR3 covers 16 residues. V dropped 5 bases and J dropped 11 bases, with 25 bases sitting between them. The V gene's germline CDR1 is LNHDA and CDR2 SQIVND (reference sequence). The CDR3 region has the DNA TGTGCCAGTAGTTTAATAACGGACAGCCCAAGTCATGCCCAGCATTTT. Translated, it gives CASSLITDSPSHAQHF.

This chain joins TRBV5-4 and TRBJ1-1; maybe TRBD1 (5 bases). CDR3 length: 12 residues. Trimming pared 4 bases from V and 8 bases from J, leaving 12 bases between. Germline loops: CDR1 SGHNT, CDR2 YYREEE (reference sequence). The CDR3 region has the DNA TGTGCCAGCAGCAGAGACAGAGACGAAGCTTTCTTT. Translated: CASSRDRDEAFF.

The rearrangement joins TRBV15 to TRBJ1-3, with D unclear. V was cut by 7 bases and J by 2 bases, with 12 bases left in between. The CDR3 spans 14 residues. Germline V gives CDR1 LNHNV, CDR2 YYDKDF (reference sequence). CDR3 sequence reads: CATKYEKTGNTIYF. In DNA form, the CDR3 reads TGTGCCACCAAGTATGAGAAAACTGGAAACACCATATATTTT.

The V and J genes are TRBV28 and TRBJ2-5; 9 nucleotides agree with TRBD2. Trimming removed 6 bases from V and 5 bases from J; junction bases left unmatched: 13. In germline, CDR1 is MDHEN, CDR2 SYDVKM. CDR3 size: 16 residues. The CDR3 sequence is CASRTYLAGVQETQYF. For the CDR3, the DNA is TGTGCCAGCAGAACCTACTTAGCGGGAGTACAGGAGACCCAGTACTTC.

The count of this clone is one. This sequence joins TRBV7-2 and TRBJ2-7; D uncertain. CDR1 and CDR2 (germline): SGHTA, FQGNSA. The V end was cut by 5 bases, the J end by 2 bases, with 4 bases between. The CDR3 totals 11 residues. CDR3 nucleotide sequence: TGTGCCAGCAGCGTTACCTACGAGCAGTACTTC. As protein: CASSVTYEQYF. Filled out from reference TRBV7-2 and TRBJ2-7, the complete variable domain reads GAGVSQSPSNKVTEKGKDVELRCDPISGHTALYWYRQSLGQGLEFLIYFQGNSAPDKSGLPSDRFSAERTGGSVSTLTIQRTQQEDSAVYLCASSVTYEQYFGPGTRLTVT.

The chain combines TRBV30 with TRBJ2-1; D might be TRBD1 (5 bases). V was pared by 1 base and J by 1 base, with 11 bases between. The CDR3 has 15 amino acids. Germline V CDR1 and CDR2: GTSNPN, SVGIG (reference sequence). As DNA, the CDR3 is TGTGCCTGGAGTGCAGGGTACGGGTCCTACAATGAGCAGTTCTTC. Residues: CAWSAGYGSYNEQFF.

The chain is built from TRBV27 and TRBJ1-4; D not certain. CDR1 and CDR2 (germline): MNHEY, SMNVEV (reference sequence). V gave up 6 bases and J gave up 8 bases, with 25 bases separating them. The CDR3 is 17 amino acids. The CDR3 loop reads CASSPNLRWRGREKLFF. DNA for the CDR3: TGTGCCAGCAGCCCAAACCTCAGGTGGCGGGGTAGGGAAAAACTGTTTTTT.

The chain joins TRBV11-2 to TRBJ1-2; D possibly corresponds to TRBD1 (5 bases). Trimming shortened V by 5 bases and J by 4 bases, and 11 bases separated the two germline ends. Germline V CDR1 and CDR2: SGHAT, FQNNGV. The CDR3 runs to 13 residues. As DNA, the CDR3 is TGTGCCAGCAGCACGGGACTCTCCTATGGCTACACCTTC. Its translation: CASSTGLSYGYTF. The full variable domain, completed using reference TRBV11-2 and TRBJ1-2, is EAGVAQSPRYKIIEKRQSVAFWCNPISGHATLYWYQQILGQGPKLLIQFQNNGVVDDSQLPKDRFSAERLKGVDSTLKIQPAKLEDSAVYLCASSTGLSYGYTFGSGTRLTVV.

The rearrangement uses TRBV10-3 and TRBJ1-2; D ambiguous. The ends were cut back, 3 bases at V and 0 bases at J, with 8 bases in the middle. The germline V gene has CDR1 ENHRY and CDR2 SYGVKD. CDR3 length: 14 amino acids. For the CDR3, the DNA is TGTGCCATCAGTGACCTACAGTCTAACTATGGCTACACCTTC. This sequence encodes CAISDLQSNYGYTF.

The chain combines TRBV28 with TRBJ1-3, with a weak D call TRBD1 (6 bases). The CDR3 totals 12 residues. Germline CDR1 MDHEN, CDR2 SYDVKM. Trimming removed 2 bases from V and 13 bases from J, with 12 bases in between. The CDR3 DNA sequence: TGTGCCAGCAGTTTAGGGGGGGCGAAAATATATTTT. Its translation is CASSLGGAKIYF. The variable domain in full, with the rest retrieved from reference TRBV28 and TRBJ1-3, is DVKVTQSSRYLVKRTGEKVFLECVQDMDHENMFWYRQDPGLGLRLIYFSYDVKMKEKGDIPEGYSVSREKKERFSLILESASTNQTSMYLCASSLGGAKIYFGEGSWLTVV.